Listed below are T cell receptor beta chains from one sample, sequenced in a study of blood T cell repertoires in COVID-19. The assay was immunoSEQ multiplex PCR, and TCRdb's table has in-frame clones only and misses some. The sample lists around 130,000 clones; more than 80% were seen once. The sequencing sample was made of peripheral blood. These receptors were obtained from a woman aged 55-69 years with acute or convalescent COVID-19. Both conserved end residues are part of each CDR3. Fields, in order: D gene, clone size, J gene, V gene, CDR3 DNA, CDR3 protein. A D gene is named only where the DNA matches it firmly. Size is stated for part of the rows, as once, few or many counts, or as a class when the clone is expanded.

>NA|NA|TRBJ1-5|TRBV25-1
TGTGCCAGCAGTGAGACAGCCAGTAATCAGCCCCAGCATTTT
CASSETASNQPQHF
>NA|NA|TRBJ2-7|TRBV7-9
TGTGCCAGCAGCTCTACGGGCTACGAGCAGTACTTC
CASSSTGYEQYF
>NA|NA|TRBJ1-3|TRBV12-3/TRBV12-4
TGTGCCAGCAGTTTTATTGCGAACACCATATATTTT
CASSFIANTIYF
>TRBD2|once|TRBJ2-7|TRBV6-5
TGTGCCAGCTGGTCGGGGGGATCCTACGAGCAGTACTTC
CASWSGGSYEQYF
>NA|NA|TRBJ1-1|TRBV10-2
TGCGCCGCAGGGGAGGGAGCACTCACTGAAGCTTTCTTT
CAAGEGALTEAFF
>NA|NA|TRBJ1-1|TRBV5-1
TGCGCCAGCAGCTTGGCCGCAGAGAACACTGAAGCTTTCTTT
CASSLAAENTEAFF
>NA|NA|TRBJ1-3|TRBV21-1
TGTGCCAGCAAGGACAGCGAATTCTCTGGAAACACCATATATTTT
CASKDSEFSGNTIYF
>NA|NA|TRBJ2-7|TRBV7-9
TGTGCCAGCAGCGGCAGGGGCGAGCAGTACTTC
CASSGRGEQYF
>NA|NA|TRBJ2-5|TRBV24-1
TGTGCCACCAGTGATCTAGGCGGGGAGACCCAGTACTTC
CATSDLGGETQYF
>NA|once|TRBJ1-1|TRBV6-6
TGTGCCAGCAGTCCCGGACGAGGGAAGGCTGAAGCTTTCTTT
CASSPGRGKAEAFF
>NA|once|TRBJ2-2|TRBV6-5
TGTGCCAGCCATTGGAGAGAAGACGCCGGGGAGCTGTTTTTT
CASHWREDAGELFF
>NA|NA|TRBJ1-3|TRBV12-3/TRBV12-4
TGTGCCAGCAGTGGGACAACAGGAAACACCATATATTTT
CASSGTTGNTIYF
>TRBD1|NA|TRBJ2-5|TRBV12-3/TRBV12-4
TGTGCCAGCACCCTGACAGGGAAAGAGACCCAGTACTTC
CASTLTGKETQYF
>NA|NA|TRBJ2-3|TRBV1
TGCACCAGCAGCCAAGAAGGGACTAGTGCGACAGGCACAGATACGCAGTATTTT
CTSSQEGTSATGTDTQYF
>NA|NA|TRBJ2-1|TRBV12-5
TGTGCTAGTGGTTTGGTACAGGGTGTTGAGCAGTTCTTC
CASGLVQGVEQFF
>NA|NA|TRBJ1-1|TRBV18
TGTGCCAGCTCACCACAGGACCCCGGGGGGCCTCGAGGAGCTTTCTTT
CASSPQDPGGPRGAFF
>TRBD1|NA|TRBJ1-4|TRBV7-3
TGTGCCAGCAGCTTAATACCCATCTACCAGGGACAGGCAACTAATGAAAAACTGTTTTTT
CASSLIPIYQGQATNEKLFF
>NA|NA|TRBJ1-1|TRBV7-2
TGTGCCAGCAGCCCCGCCCAGGTTCTCCCTGAAGCTTTCTTT
CASSPAQVLPEAFF
>NA|NA|TRBJ1-1|TRBV7-2
TGTGCCAGCAGCTTATGGATCAACAGGGCTGAAGCTTTCTTT
CASSLWINRAEAFF